The clone carrying this T cell receptor beta chain was counted a few times. Its antigen is undetermined. J lost 1 base, V lost 5 bases, and 12 bases had no gene match. Germline CDR1 LNHNV, CDR2 YYDKDF (reference sequence). The CDR3 runs 18 residues. The data were taken from a study of prognosis after radiotherapy for stage I lung cancer. Study overall: Therapy that ran concurrently with stereotactic body radiotherapy was given to no patient. Findings and caveats of the study: There was a fall in unique TCR clone counts after stereotactic body radiation therapy, median 10,088 versus 6,861.

By two-round multiplex PCR, the TCR beta CDR3 was amplified from genomic DNA. First-round PCR, the initial amplification, used primers specific to each TRBV and TRBJ gene. TCRdb analysed the multiplex PCR reads with MiXCR anew, one entry per CDR3 protein. The sample includes tens of thousands of distinct CDR3 sequences, 32% seen only once; the top ten take roughly a third. The material was PBMCs, obtained before or after stereotactic body radiation therapy (not recorded which). This TCR derives from a donor of 50 years or more with non-small cell lung cancer. The chain joins TRBV15 to TRBJ2-5, with TRBD1 identical over 11 bases. The CDR3 reads CATSRQTPGQGGQETQYF. CDR3 DNA sequence: TGTGCCACCAGCCGTCAGACTCCGGGACAGGGGGGCCAAGAGACCCAGTACTTC.